There are a few counts of the clone carrying this T cell receptor (beta chain). Its specificity is not known. This entry is derived from a study of T cells after yellow fever vaccination. General study points: Contamination of FACS-sorted repertoires by abundant clonotypes from the bulk population could occur.

The CDR3 spans 15 residues. V trimming: 4 bases; J trimming: 7 bases; junction bases outside the gene matches: 7. TCRdb reprocessed the 5' RACE reads via MiXCR and lists one record per CDR3 protein. The table has a few hundred thousand distinct CDR3 sequences, around 20% seen once. The V gene is TRBV12-3 or TRBV12-4, the J gene TRBJ1-2; 12 positions agree with TRBD1. The sequencing here drew on PBMCs, taken before the yellow fever booster vaccination. The clonotype comes from a man younger than 35 who received the YFV17D yellow fever vaccine. CDR3 sequence: CASSSGTGGGGGYTF. The CDR3 DNA sequence: TGTGCCAGCAGTTCCGGGACAGGGGGCGGTGGTGGCTACACCTTC.